This entry features one TCR beta chain sequence. Its antigen is currently unknown. The sample originates from a study of tumor-infiltrating lymphocytes in primary liver carcinoma. At the level of the study: Treatment of the patients' primary liver carcinoma consisted of surgical resection. Men and women, 30 to 69 years of age, made up the patients.

The V gene's germline CDR1 is SGHRS and CDR2 YFSETQ. The length of the CDR3 is 14 residues. With 2 bases removed from V and 4 bases from J, the gap between germline ends came to 12 bases. The study, taken as a whole, reports: Reduced overlap was seen in tumor-adjacent and tumor-blood pairs versus tumor region pairs. Left bulk and unsorted, the samples did not allow CD4+ and CD8+ repertoires to be compared.

Blood RNA came from unsorted whole blood; germline DNA was also extracted. Starting material of 400 to 600 ng total RNA yielded TCR beta cDNA via a constant-region primer. Amplification in three nested multiplex PCR rounds with slightly modified ARM-PCR gave rise to TCR beta libraries. Each of the first two PCR rounds ran roughly 9 cycles with TRBV1-TRBV30 forward and C-beta reverse primers. TCRdb reprocessed the multiplex PCR reads with MiXCR, giving one entry per CDR3 protein. Of roughly 330,000 distinct CDR3 sequences in the sample, almost 65% were seen once. Material: peripheral blood. The TCR comes from a man between 35 and 55 years old with primary liver carcinoma and hepatitis B virus infection. The genes are TRBV5-1 and TRBJ1-1; D unresolved. CDR3 sequence reads: CASSLKGSSTEAFF. CDR3 coding DNA: TGCGCCAGCAGCTTAAAGGGCTCGAGCACTGAAGCTTTCTTT.